These T cell receptor beta chains were read from a single sample in a study of T cells in localized non-small cell lung cancer. Here immunoSEQ multiplex PCR was the method, and the copy in TCRdb shows in-frame clones only, minus some. The table includes 28,000 or so clones, 87% detected once. The source was peripheral blood, collected before any cancer treatment. The receptors shown here come from a male donor aged 60 or over with stage I lung adenocarcinoma. Both conserved end residues are trimmed from each CDR3. The order of the fields is J gene, CDR3 length, V gene, CDR3 protein.

TRBJ1-5,10,TRBV7-2,ASSPRIGPQH
TRBJ2-5,11,TRBV19,ASSSLERETQY
TRBJ1-2,12,TRBV18,ASSSRDRGLGYT
TRBJ2-3,13,TRBV7-2,ASSLNKALRDTQY
TRBJ1-1,13,TRBV6-5,ASSYSAGTNTEAF
TRBJ2-3,12,TRBV2,ATRGQLITDTQY
TRBJ1-2,11,TRBV11-3,ASSSGRSYGYT
TRBJ1-2,12,TRBV19,ASSWGLTNYGYT
TRBJ1-2,14,TRBV19,VSIRQGETARYGYT
TRBJ1-4,13,TRBV11-2,ASSLVTGGYEKLF
TRBJ2-6,15,TRBV7-2,ASSFMGPQSGANVLT